Shown below are 17 T cell receptor beta chains from a single sample sequenced in a study of blood T cell repertoires in COVID-19. TCRdb keeps only in-frame clones here, not all; method: immunoSEQ multiplex PCR. Found here are roughly 300,000 clones, less than 90% of them singletons; the top ten hold 9.5% to 15%. Sequencing input: peripheral blood. These receptors were collected from a woman in her twenties or thirties with COVID-19, enrolled during active disease.

V gene TRBV5-6 combines with J gene TRBJ2-2; 7 bases fit TRBD2. V lost 2 bases and J lost 0; bases outside the gene matches: 4. Germline-derived CDR1 and CDR2 are SGHDT and YYEEEE. There are 16 residues in the CDR3. CDR3 loop: CASSLGAGTNTGELFF. The CDR3 DNA reads TGTGCCAGCAGCTTAGGAGCGGGGACGAACACCGGGGAGCTGTTTTTT.

The genes are TRBV30 and TRBJ2-7, with 7 bases lining up with TRBD2. The CDR3 covers 13 residues. Trimming took 4 bases from V and 2 from J; bases not matched to a gene: 5. Germline V gene data show CDR1 as GTSNPN and CDR2 as SVGIG (reference sequence). The CDR3 DNA follows: TGTGCCTGGACCAACCGGGGGGCCTACGAGCAGTACTTC. Its protein product is CAWTNRGAYEQYF.

The chain employs TRBV18 and TRBJ2-7; no reliable D call. The germline gives CDR1 KGHSH, CDR2 LQKENI. Deletions cut 5 bases from V and 2 bases from J, with 4 bases between. The CDR3 runs to 11 residues. CDR3 residues: CASSEAYEQYF. Written as DNA, the CDR3 is TGTGCCAGCTCAGAGGCCTACGAGCAGTACTTC.

The chain recombines TRBV6-6 with TRBJ2-5; 7 positions agree with TRBD2. Germline V CDR1 and CDR2: MNHNY, SVGAGI (reference sequence). J lost 5 bases, V lost 2 bases, and 5 bases had no gene match. The CDR3 is 14 residues long. The CDR3 region is CASSYGRGGETQYF. DNA of the CDR3: TGTGCCAGCAGTTACGGGCGGGGAGGGGAGACCCAGTACTTC.

The chain employs TRBV7-9 and TRBJ1-1; no clear D. V was shortened by 5 bases and J by 10 bases, with 14 bases between the two germline ends. The V gene's germline CDR1 is SEHNR and CDR2 FQNEAQ (reference sequence). The CDR3 has 12 residues. The DNA for the CDR3 is TGTGCCAGCAGCCGTGGAGGTTGGGGAGCTTTCTTT. Translating gives CASSRGGWGAFF. Drawing the rest from reference TRBV7-9 and TRBJ1-1, the complete variable domain is DTGVSQNPRHKITKRGQNVTFRCDPISEHNRLYWYRQTLGQGPEFLTYFQNEAQLEKSRLLSDRFSAERPKGSFSTLEIQRTEQGDSAMYLCASSRGGWGAFFGQGTRLTVV.

This sequence joins TRBV30 and TRBJ1-4; D is unclear. CDR1 is GTSNPN, CDR2 SVGIG, per germline (reference sequence). The CDR3 is 15 residues long. V was cut by 2 bases and J by 5 bases, with 15 bases left in between. The CDR3 coding sequence is TGTGCCTGGAGTCCCCGGACTGGGAAAAATGAAAAACTGTTTTTT. This sequence encodes CAWSPRTGKNEKLFF.

The CDR3, as DNA: TGTGCCAGCAGCGTTTTAGGGGTTTGGGACACTGAAGCTTTCTTT. This sequence encodes CASSVLGVWDTEAFF. The J gene is TRBJ1-1, the V gene TRBV9; weak D call: TRBD1 (5 bases). The CDR3 covers 15 residues. Deletions cut 2 bases from V and 3 bases from J, with 14 bases between. The germline gives CDR1 SGDLS, CDR2 YYNGEE.

The rearrangement uses TRBV6-5 and TRBJ2-6, with D perhaps matching TRBD2 (6 bases). Trimming left V 6 bases short and J 4 bases short, with 13 bases between. The CDR3 length is 15 residues. Germline lookup yields CDR1 MNHEY and CDR2 SVGAGI. The CDR3 DNA sequence: TGTGCCAGCAGCACTCGGGAGTCCGGGGCCAACGTCCTGACTTTC. Translated, it gives CASSTRESGANVLTF.

The chain has TRBV6-5 and TRBJ1-2; 9 bases align to TRBD1. V shed 6 bases, J shed 7 bases, and the junction held 12 bases outside the gene matches. Germline V gene lookup returns CDR1 MNHEY and CDR2 SVGAGI. This CDR3 region has 15 residues. The CDR3 nucleotides are TGTGCCAGCAGAATGGCCGGGACAGGGATGGGTGGCTACACCTTC. Translated: CASRMAGTGMGGYTF.

Only a few counts were recorded for this clone. The chain links TRBV4-1 to TRBJ2-3; 16 nucleotides line up with TRBD2. With 3 bases clipped from V and 1 base from J, the junction kept 4 bases outside the gene matches. The CDR3 sequence is 18 residues long. CDR1 is MGHRA, CDR2 YSYEKL, per germline. The CDR3 here is CASSQPGLAGGGTDTQYF. The CDR3 bases are TGCGCCAGCAGCCAGCCGGGACTAGCGGGGGGGGGCACAGATACGCAGTATTTT.

The CDR3 loop reads CAWSDGGHSEKLFF. The CDR3 DNA is TGTGCCTGGAGTGACGGGGGGCATAGTGAAAAACTGTTTTTT. V gene TRBV30 combines with J gene TRBJ1-4; possible D gene TRBD1, 6 bases. Germline loops: CDR1 GTSNPN, CDR2 SVGIG (reference sequence). Trimming cost V 1 base and J 7 bases, with 13 bases left between them. The CDR3 has 14 amino acids.

The genes are TRBV6-1 and TRBJ2-2; 8 bases fit TRBD2. Looked up from germline, CDR1 is MNHNS and CDR2 is SASEGT. The junction had 7 bases not matched to a gene; V was cut back by 2 bases and J by 5 bases. CDR3 length: 16 residues. CDR3 residues: CASSEKRRGATGELFF. In DNA, the CDR3 is TGTGCCAGCAGTGAAAAGAGGCGGGGGGCGACCGGGGAGCTGTTTTTT.

This chain joins TRBV24-1 and TRBJ2-3, with TRBD2 matching over 11 bases. J was trimmed by 4 bases and V by 3 bases; bases with no gene match: 5. The CDR3 sequence is 16 residues long. Germline V lookup: CDR1 KGHDR, CDR2 SFDVKD. The CDR3 DNA is TGTGCCACCAGTGATCCGCCTAGCGGGGGGTCAGATACGCAGTATTTT. Translation: CATSDPPSGGSDTQYF.

V is TRBV5-4 and J is TRBJ2-2, with D unclear. The germline V gene encodes CDR1 SGHNT and CDR2 YYREEE (reference sequence). The germline V and J ends were trimmed by 7 bases and 4 bases, with 8 bases remaining between them. The CDR3 has 12 amino acids. CDR3 sequence reads: CASQVGTGELFF. CDR3 DNA: TGTGCCAGCCAGGTGGGCACCGGGGAGCTGTTTTTT.

The chain employs TRBV4-2 and TRBJ1-6; 10 bases map to TRBD1. CDR3 size: 14 residues. V trimming: 8 bases; J trimming: 5 bases; junction bases outside the gene matches: 3. Germline V gene sequence: CDR1 LGHNA, CDR2 YNFKEQ. The CDR3 DNA sequence: TGTGCCAGCGGTGGACAGGGGGATAATTCACCCCTCCACTTT. This translates into CASGGQGDNSPLHF.

This clone was recorded a few times. The chain uses TRBV7-8 and TRBJ1-6; D remains unclear. CDR3 length: 17 residues. CDR1 is SGHVS, CDR2 FQNEAQ, per germline. V lost 5 bases and J lost 7, with 21 bases in between. In nucleotides, the CDR3 is TGTGCCAGCAGCCTAGGCCAGATTTCGCTCGGGAATTCACCCCTCCACTTT. The encoded protein is CASSLGQISLGNSPLHF.

V usage is TRBV28 and J usage is TRBJ2-4; 10 nucleotides align to TRBD1. Germline trimming cut 3 bases from V and 6 bases from J; bases unmatched to any gene: 5. The CDR3 consists of 15 residues. Germline lookup yields CDR1 MDHEN and CDR2 SYDVKM. The CDR3 protein is CASSFIGQGGNIQYF. The CDR3 nucleotides are TGTGCCAGCAGTTTTATCGGACAGGGGGGAAACATTCAGTACTTC.